Below, 32 T cell receptor beta chains from the same sample are listed, as sequenced in a study of T cell changes during pregnancy in multiple sclerosis. The assay was immunoSEQ multiplex PCR, and TCRdb's table has in-frame clones only and misses some. The table lists tens of thousands of clones, around 92% of them singletons. Sequencing input: peripheral blood. Every receptor here comes from a female donor with multiple sclerosis, enrolled in a pregnancy study.

The gene calls are TRBV27 and TRBJ2-7; the match to TRBD1 covers 7 bases. With V trimmed by 3 bases and J by 3 bases, 5 bases remained unmatched. The CDR3 is 14 residues long. From germline, CDR1 is MNHEY and CDR2 SMNVEV (reference sequence). For the CDR3, the DNA is TGTGCCAGCAGTTTCAACCGGGACAGCTACGAGCAGTACTTC. This codes for CASSFNRDSYEQYF.

The rearrangement links TRBV7-9 to TRBJ2-7, with 11 bases lining up with TRBD2. Per the germline V gene, CDR1 is SEHNR and CDR2 is FQNEAQ (reference sequence). Trimming cost V 3 bases and J 4 bases; bases outside gene matches: 11. The CDR3 runs 17 residues. In nucleotides, the CDR3 is TGTGCCAGCAGCTTCCACCTAGCGGGAGGCCGCTTGTACGAGCAGTACTTC. Amino acids: CASSFHLAGGRLYEQYF.

J is TRBJ1-2 and V is TRBV30; the D gene is possibly TRBD1 (5 bases). Germline V gives CDR1 GTSNPN, CDR2 SVGIG (reference sequence). There are 12 residues in the CDR3. The ends were cut back, 2 bases at V and 2 bases at J, with 6 bases in the middle. The CDR3 spells CAWSRGNYGYTF. The DNA of the CDR3 is TGTGCCTGGAGTCGGGGGAACTATGGCTACACCTTC.

V is TRBV7-9 and J is TRBJ1-2, with D possibly matching TRBD1 (6 bases). The length of the CDR3 is 13 residues. Germline V lookup: CDR1 SEHNR, CDR2 FQNEAQ (reference sequence). Trimming removed 5 bases at V and 5 bases at J, with 12 bases between. The DNA of the CDR3 is TGTGCCAGCAGCCCAGGGGTAGGATATGGCTACACCTTC. Translating it yields CASSPGVGYGYTF. The whole variable domain, remainder taken from reference TRBV7-9 and TRBJ1-2, is DTGVSQNPRHKITKRGQNVTFRCDPISEHNRLYWYRQTLGQGPEFLTYFQNEAQLEKSRLLSDRFSAERPKGSFSTLEIQRTEQGDSAMYLCASSPGVGYGYTFGSGTRLTVV.

This clone was detected only once. V is TRBV11-2 and J is TRBJ1-2, with 7 bases aligning to TRBD1. J lost 8 bases, V lost 1 base, and 4 bases had no gene match. The CDR3 spans 13 residues. CDR1 is SGHAT and CDR2 is FQNNGV in the germline V gene. The CDR3 nucleotides are TGTGCCAGCAGCTTAGGGCCAGGGGGAGGCTACACCTTC. This encodes CASSLGPGGGYTF.

This rearrangement joins TRBV5-1 to TRBJ2-5, with D perhaps TRBD1 (5 bases). The CDR3 runs 13 residues. The V end was cut by 4 bases, the J end by 5 bases, with 12 bases between. Germline assignment: CDR1 SGHRS and CDR2 YFSETQ. The CDR3 nucleotides read TGCGCCAGCAGCCCCGGACAAGCGGAGACCCAGTACTTC. The encoded protein is CASSPGQAETQYF.

V and J are TRBV28 and TRBJ2-7, with D perhaps matching TRBD1 or TRBD2 (5 bases each). The CDR3 totals 15 residues. With 5 bases removed from V and 2 bases from J, the gap between germline ends came to 16 bases. The germline V gene has CDR1 MDHEN and CDR2 SYDVKM. CDR3 region: CASSPPPGATYEQYF. The CDR3 DNA sequence: TGTGCCAGCAGTCCCCCTCCCGGGGCGACCTACGAGCAGTACTTC.

The V gene is TRBV19, the J gene TRBJ1-4; 7 bases line up with TRBD1. V shed 7 bases, J shed 0 bases, and the junction held 5 bases outside the gene matches. CDR1 is LNHDA, CDR2 SQIVND, per germline (reference sequence). The CDR3 length is 15 residues. The CDR3 DNA is TGTGCCAGTATCCGACAGGGAGCAACTAATGAAAAACTGTTTTTT. It encodes CASIRQGATNEKLFF.

This chain connects TRBV2 to TRBJ1-4; 7 nucleotides agree with TRBD1. Losses at the gene ends were 6 bases for V and 7 bases for J; bases not matched to a gene: 5. Germline V gene sequence: CDR1 SNHLY, CDR2 FYNNEI. CDR3 length: 13 amino acids. The CDR3 loop reads CASSEYRGEKLFF. The CDR3 nucleotides read TGTGCCAGCAGCGAATACAGGGGTGAAAAACTGTTTTTT.

CDR3 in DNA: TGCGCCAGCAGCCTCTCTAGGGTGGACAATGAGCAGTTCTTC. Encoded protein: CASSLSRVDNEQFF. The J gene is TRBJ2-1, the V gene TRBV4-1; D is undetermined. V was trimmed by 4 bases and J by 5 bases, leaving 12 bases between them. This CDR3 comprises 14 residues. The V gene's germline CDR1 is MGHRA and CDR2 YSYEKL.

The chain recombines TRBV2 with TRBJ1-2; no firm D call. V shed 6 bases and J shed 3 bases, with 11 bases lying between them. The CDR3 has 13 amino acids. The V gene's germline CDR1 is SNHLY and CDR2 FYNNEI. The CDR3 DNA follows: TGTGCCAGCAGCCTCGGGAGTGACTATGGCTACACCTTC. This gives the protein CASSLGSDYGYTF.

The V and J genes are TRBV5-5 and TRBJ2-1; 7 bases map to TRBD2. The CDR3 contains 16 residues. Trimming took 1 base from V and 2 from J; bases not matched to a gene: 6. The germline gives CDR1 SGHKS, CDR2 YYEKEE (reference sequence). Here the CDR3 reads CASSLWLAATYNEQFF. The CDR3 nucleotides read TGTGCCAGCAGCTTGTGGCTAGCGGCTACCTACAATGAGCAGTTCTTC.

This clone has just one count. The chain carries TRBV19 and TRBJ2-7; D ambiguous. The germline V gene encodes CDR1 LNHDA and CDR2 SQIVND (reference sequence). CDR3 length: 13 amino acids. The germline V and J ends were trimmed by 1 base and 4 bases, with 8 bases remaining between them. CDR3 in DNA: TGTGCCAGTAGTATAGCCCCGGAATACGAGCAGTACTTC. Translation: CASSIAPEYEQYF.

This clone was recorded once. This rearrangement joins TRBV2 to TRBJ2-1; possible D gene TRBD1, 6 bases. This CDR3 region has 12 residues. Trimming stripped 7 bases from V and 15 bases from J, with 19 bases between. Germline V gene sequence: CDR1 SNHLY, CDR2 FYNNEI. Here the CDR3 reads CASTLQGKVLFF. The DNA of the CDR3 is TGTGCCAGCACCTTACAGGGAAAGGTCCTGTTCTTC. The variable domain in full, with the rest retrieved from reference TRBV2 and TRBJ2-1, is EPEVTQTPSHQVTQMGQEVILRCVPISNHLYFYWYRQILGQKVEFLVSFYNNEISEKSEIFDDQFSVERPDGSNFTLKIRSTKLEDSAMYFCASTLQGKVLFFGPGTRLTVL.

The chain is built from TRBV28 and TRBJ2-7, with 8 bases that match TRBD2. Unmatched junction bases numbered 18, after V lost 8 bases and J lost 6 bases. Germline V gene lookup returns CDR1 MDHEN and CDR2 SYDVKM. This CDR3 region has 16 residues. The CDR3 DNA is TGTGCCAGCGGCTATCTCCGTCCGGGAGGGCAAACCGAGCAGTACTTC. Translating it yields CASGYLRPGGQTEQYF.

A single count supports this clone. The chain recombines TRBV10-3 with TRBJ2-7, with a possible D match to TRBD2 (6 bases). The V gene's germline CDR1 is ENHRY and CDR2 SYGVKD. The CDR3 length is 15 residues. Between the trimmed V and J ends, which lost 0 bases and 5 bases, there was a span of 14 bases. As DNA, the CDR3 is TGTGCCATCAGTGAGTCGTGGGGGGACGCCCACGAGCAGTACTTC. It specifies CAISESWGDAHEQYF.

This clone has just one count. The chain uses TRBV7-2 and TRBJ2-7; D call uncertain. The V gene lost 5 bases and the J gene lost 3 bases, with 8 bases spanning the gap. CDR1 is SGHTA and CDR2 is FQGNSA in the germline V gene. This CDR3 region has 12 residues. In nucleotides, the CDR3 is TGTGCCAGCAGCCAGAGTGTCTACGAGCAGTACTTC. Translation gives CASSQSVYEQYF.

This sequence joins TRBV10-2 and TRBJ2-5; TRBD2 matches 7 bases. J gave up 3 bases and V 5 bases, and 3 bases lay outside the gene matches. This CDR3 has 13 amino acids. Germline V CDR1 and CDR2: WSHSY, SAAADI. The CDR3 nucleotides read TGCGCCAGCAGTTTTGCGGGAGAAGAGACCCAGTACTTC. It translates to CASSFAGEETQYF.

CDR3 region: CASSHDRGGPGETQYF. The CDR3, as DNA: TGTGCCAGCAGCCATGACAGGGGAGGGCCAGGAGAGACCCAGTACTTC. The chain recombines TRBV2 with TRBJ2-5, with TRBD1 as a possible D gene (8 bases). The CDR3 totals 16 residues. V was trimmed by 6 bases and J by 4 bases, leaving 21 bases between them. Per the germline V gene, CDR1 is SNHLY and CDR2 is FYNNEI.

The rearrangement uses TRBV7-9 and TRBJ2-1; D possibly corresponds to TRBD2 (5 bases). Trimming took 5 bases from V and 7 from J, leaving 9 bases between them. The CDR3 covers 12 residues. Germline lookup yields CDR1 SEHNR and CDR2 FQNEAQ (reference sequence). CDR3 protein: CASSPGVNEQFF. CDR3 bases: TGTGCCAGCAGCCCCGGGGTTAATGAGCAGTTCTTC.

The rearrangement joins TRBV6-4 to TRBJ2-1; the match to TRBD2 covers 7 bases. V gave up 0 bases and J gave up 4 bases; unmatched junction bases: 6. CDR1 is MRHNA and CDR2 is SNTAGT in the germline V gene. This CDR3 region has 16 residues. DNA for the CDR3: TGTGCCAGCAGTGACTCTGGGCGGGAGTATTACAATGAGCAGTTCTTC. Amino acid sequence: CASSDSGREYYNEQFF.

The chain carries TRBV28 and TRBJ2-7; D may be TRBD2 (6 bases). CDR3 length: 15 amino acids. Trimming pared 6 bases from V and 2 bases from J, leaving 17 bases between. Germline-derived CDR1 and CDR2 are MDHEN and SYDVKM. The CDR3 protein is CASSLTGRPPYEQYF. CDR3 DNA: TGTGCCAGCAGCCTTACGGGGAGGCCCCCCTACGAGCAGTACTTC.

This chain uses TRBV6-4 with TRBJ2-2; 7 bases are shared with TRBD1. Per the germline V gene, CDR1 is MRHNA and CDR2 is SNTAGT. V was clipped by 4 bases and J by 2 bases; unmatched bases: 4. This CDR3 contains 15 residues. CDR3 DNA: TGTGCCAGCAGTGGAGGGACAGAAAACACCGGGGAGCTGTTTTTT. The encoded protein is CASSGGTENTGELFF.

This chain uses TRBV20-1 with TRBJ1-1; D gene uncertain. V was clipped by 5 bases and J by 2 bases, with 6 bases between them. This CDR3 has 11 residues. CDR1 DFQATT and CDR2 SNEGSKA come from the germline V gene (reference sequence). CDR3 region: CSARYNTEAFF. The DNA of the CDR3 is TGCAGTGCTCGGTATAACACTGAAGCTTTCTTT.

The V gene is TRBV7-3, the J gene TRBJ2-5; tentatively, D is TRBD2 (6 bases). CDR3 length: 15 amino acids. The V end lost 2 bases, the J end lost 4 bases, and 14 bases lay between the germline ends. CDR1 is SGHTA and CDR2 is FQGTGA in the germline V gene. For the CDR3, the DNA is TGTGCCAGCAGCTTACAAGGCGGGAATGGAGAGACCCAGTACTTC. It translates to CASSLQGGNGETQYF.

As for this clone: At one end the junction does not follow the germline gene, possibly because of a read error. CDR3 protein: CAGSFRYRQPGGVQYF. The CDR3 DNA sequence: TGTGCCGGCAGTTTTCGATACCGACAGCCAGGCGGCGTGCAGTACTTC. The rearrangement joins TRBV27 to TRBJ2-7, with D maybe TRBD1 (5 bases). This CDR3 comprises 16 residues. Germline V gene data show CDR1 as MNHEY and CDR2 as SMNVEV (reference sequence).

The CDR3 DNA sequence: TGTGCCAGCAGCTTAGGTCCAGCAGCCTCCTACGAGCAGTACTTC. The encoded protein is CASSLGPAASYEQYF. The chain links TRBV11-2 to TRBJ2-7; no firm D call. Trimming shortened V by 1 base and J by 0 bases, and 10 bases separated the two germline ends. This CDR3 contains 15 residues. Per the germline V gene, CDR1 is SGHAT and CDR2 is FQNNGV. The full variable domain, in which reference TRBV11-2 and TRBJ2-7 provide the parts outside the CDR3, is EAGVAQSPRYKIIEKRQSVAFWCNPISGHATLYWYQQILGQGPKLLIQFQNNGVVDDSQLPKDRFSAERLKGVDSTLKIQPAKLEDSAVYLCASSLGPAASYEQYFGPGTRLTVT.

A single count supports this clone. The chain carries TRBV27 and TRBJ2-6, with D unclear. Trimming removed 3 bases at V and 1 base at J, with 7 bases between. This CDR3 region has 15 residues. Germline CDR1 reads MNHEY; CDR2 reads SMNVEV (reference sequence). The CDR3 protein is CASSFGWSGANVLTF. The DNA for the CDR3 is TGTGCCAGCAGTTTCGGCTGGTCTGGGGCCAACGTCCTGACTTTC.

This chain connects TRBV7-9 to TRBJ2-6; D unclear. CDR1 is SEHNR and CDR2 is FQNEAQ in the germline V gene (reference sequence). Trimming cost V 6 bases and J 16 bases, with 16 bases left between them. The CDR3 spans 12 residues. The CDR3 reads CASSYEGFQLTF. CDR3 DNA: TGTGCCAGCAGTTATGAAGGGTTTCAGCTGACTTTC.

Here the CDR3 reads CASSPPGSGTYNEQFF. The CDR3 DNA sequence: TGTGCCAGCAGTCCCCCGGGGAGCGGGACATACAATGAGCAGTTCTTC. The genes are TRBV28 and TRBJ2-1, with a weak D call TRBD2 (7 bases). CDR1 and CDR2 (germline): MDHEN, SYDVKM. Trimming cost V 5 bases and J 4 bases, with 18 bases left between them. The CDR3 is 16 residues long.

The J gene is TRBJ2-7, the V gene TRBV29-1; 10 bases map to TRBD2. Germline V CDR1 and CDR2: SQVTM, ANQGSEA. V gave up 7 bases and J gave up 6 bases; unmatched junction bases: 9. The CDR3 runs 13 residues. The CDR3 DNA reads as TGCAGCGGCTCTCTAGCGGGAGTGGGCGAGCAGTACTTC. Translated: CSGSLAGVGEQYF.

This rearrangement joins TRBV10-2 to TRBJ1-1, with D possibly being TRBD1 (5 bases). Germline lookup yields CDR1 WSHSY and CDR2 SAAADI. V was clipped by 0 bases and J by 4 bases, with 18 bases between them. The CDR3 runs to 17 residues. The CDR3 DNA is TGCGCCAGCAGTGAGTCGAATTTTGCAGGGAGGGGCACTGAAGCTTTCTTT. It translates to CASSESNFAGRGTEAFF.